This T cell receptor (beta chain) stems from a study of tissue T cells after allogeneic stem cell transplantation. Regarding the study as a whole: Few T cell clones were shared across patients, but motif clusters showed tissue-specific shared signatures.

A remark on this clone: What it binds is unknown. Gene names refer to mouse genes.

The protocol was immunoSEQ multiplex PCR, while the TCRdb copy is restricted to in-frame clones and leaves out a portion. The data show over 4,500 clones, approximately 47% seen once. The time point: mouse harvest day 14 after allogeneic transplant. Each mouse received 10^7 T-cell-depleted marrow cells plus 10^6 splenic CD5+ T cells by tail vein. Sequenced sample: gut tissue. The receptor was derived from a female BALB/c mouse given C57BL/6 T cells with graft-versus-host disease after an allogeneic hematopoietic cell transplant.

The CDR3 sequence is CASSWDWGGYQDTQYF. The CDR3 DNA, read in part, is TGTGCCAGCAGCTGGGACTGGGGGGGCTACCAAGACACCCAGTAC. The chain links TRBV26 to TRBJ2-5, with 14 positions matching TRBD2. Sequencing ends 1 residue short of the CDR3 end; the germline J gene provides the rest. V lost 6 bases to trimming and J lost 1 base; unmatched junction nucleotides: 3. Looked up from germline, CDR1 is KGHPV and CDR2 is FQNQEV (reference sequence). The CDR3 spans 16 residues.